Sequencing of this TCR beta chain was carried out in a study of T cell responses to AZD1222 COVID-19 vaccine (dated by TCRdb to the early 2020s). Regarding the research as a whole: Because spike-specific TCR depth and breadth did not differ between the two schedules, AZD1222 recipients who got a second dose at roughly 4 weeks were pooled with those who got a second dose at roughly 12 weeks. A total of approximately 250 trial participants underwent TCR sequencing, of whom about 210 had received two doses of AZD1222 and 26 had received two doses of the MenACWY control vaccine. Trial participants were enrolled by age into subgroups of 18-55, 56-69 and 70-plus years, and approximately 150, 30 and 60 TCR-sequenced participants, respectively, were included in these subgroups. The paper's findings and limits, for the study overall: Only a handful of AZD1222 recipients were SARS-CoV-2 seropositive at baseline, limiting conclusions about previously exposed vaccinees. The vaccine-associated CD4 TCRs covered the entire spike protein, and the dominant responses fell in regions 160-218 and 743-854. Participants were mostly white British, with more females than males. The authors suggested clonal diversity may have been underestimated. Because no day 14 peak-response samples were available, repertoires were characterized only after the peak T cell response. Spike-specific TCR breadth and depth rose significantly after two AZD1222 doses compared with day 0 and with MenACWY recipients. Epitopes outside the regions mutated in the B.1.351 and B.1.1.7 variants were reportedly recognized by nearly half of the unique spike-specific TCRs. In the small 56-69-year group, the increase in depth fell short of significance, most likely because of low power.

What the time point label conveys for this sample: baseline before first vaccination. The vaccinee samples were drawn from two UK trials, COV001 and COV002, one of which was a single-blind randomized controlled phase 2/3 trial testing AZD1222 (ChAdOx1 nCoV-19) in healthy adults. For TCRbeta chain sequencing, PBMC samples were collected from trial participants at day 0 and at day 28 after the second dose. The CDR3 regions of human TCRbeta chains were subjected to immunosequencing. The published analysis was carried out like this. TCRs in the repertoires were matched against a reference library of SARS-CoV-2-specific TCRs that had been generated with the MIRA antigen-specificity platform. Breadth was defined as the fraction of unique TCRs that were SARS-CoV-2-associated, and depth was defined as the fraction of total T cells that were SARS-CoV-2-associated. Each spike-specific TCR was assigned to its reactive spike region and to a CD4 or CD8 class using the MIRA data. Log10-transformed breadth and depth values were compared by one-way ANOVA with Sidak's multiple comparisons tests. The table was pulled from immuneACCESS by TCRdb, which kept in-frame rearrangements only. Such tables lose some clones; where checked, under half of the loss comes from unresolved V genes, and the rest has no known cause. That table is the source of V, J and clone size, and D and trimming were worked out from the DNA. The table for this sample lists about 120,000 clones; 80% to 90% of them were counted only once. Of the sample, 9.4% falls within the top ten clones.

Note on this clone: There is no known antigen for this receptor. It has no much larger one-base neighbor in the sample; base qualities were not kept.

The CDR3, from cysteine to phenylalanine, totals 16 residues. The DNA shown is the 48-base CDR3, in frame from base 1. From V the trimming removes 4 bases and from J it removes 2 bases, while the gene matches leave 11 bases of the junction unaccounted for. Reading the germline V gene gives CDR1 SQVTM and CDR2 ANQGSEA. The chain is made from TRBV29-1 and TRBJ1-5, with 7 junctional bases fitting TRBD1. The sample in question was peripheral blood, obtained on day 0 of AZD1222 vaccination. The receptor's source is an adult in good health. The DNA sequence reads TGCAGCGTTGGATGGTTAAGGGGGCAGGGCAATCAGCCCCAGCATTTT. Its translation is CSVGWLRGQGNQPQHF.